Following are 3 T cell receptor beta chains from one sample sequenced in a study of identical twins. TCRdb re-analysed the 5' RACE reads in MiXCR, keeping a single row per CDR3 protein. The sample lists roughly 200,000 distinct CDR3 sequences, 6.5% to 8.5% seen once, with 1.9% in the top ten. These records were also assigned to another study, of yellow fever vaccine responses in identical twins.

The specimen was memory (CD45RO+) T cells sorted from blood. Receptors were obtained from a young woman in good health.

This clonotype was recorded a few times. The gene calls are TRBV9 and TRBJ2-1, with D perhaps being TRBD1 or TRBD2 (5 bases each). The CDR3 covers 14 residues. Germline V gene data show CDR1 as SGDLS and CDR2 as YYNGEE. The ends were cut back, 3 bases at V and 4 bases at J, with 11 bases in the middle. CDR3 in amino acids: CASSGGWDYNEQFF. The CDR3 DNA reads TGTGCCAGCAGCGGGGGGTGGGATTACAATGAGCAGTTCTTC.

This clonotype was recorded a few times. The V and J genes are TRBV29-1 and TRBJ2-5; D is uncertain. V was clipped by 4 bases and J by 4 bases, with 7 bases between them. The CDR3 consists of 11 residues. Germline assignment: CDR1 SQVTM and CDR2 ANQGSEA. The CDR3 DNA sequence: TGCAGCGTTGCGGTTGGAGAGACCCAGTACTTC. Translating gives CSVAVGETQYF.

The sample holds a few counts of this clonotype. The gene calls are TRBV20-1 and TRBJ2-3, with 8 positions matching TRBD2. The germline gives CDR1 DFQATT, CDR2 SNEGSKA (reference sequence). The CDR3 totals 15 residues. The trim removed 2 bases at V and 0 bases at J, leaving 4 bases unmatched. Here the CDR3 DNA reads TGCAGTGCTAGACAAAGCGGGAGTAGCACAGATACGCAGTATTTT. The encoded protein is CSARQSGSSTDTQYF.